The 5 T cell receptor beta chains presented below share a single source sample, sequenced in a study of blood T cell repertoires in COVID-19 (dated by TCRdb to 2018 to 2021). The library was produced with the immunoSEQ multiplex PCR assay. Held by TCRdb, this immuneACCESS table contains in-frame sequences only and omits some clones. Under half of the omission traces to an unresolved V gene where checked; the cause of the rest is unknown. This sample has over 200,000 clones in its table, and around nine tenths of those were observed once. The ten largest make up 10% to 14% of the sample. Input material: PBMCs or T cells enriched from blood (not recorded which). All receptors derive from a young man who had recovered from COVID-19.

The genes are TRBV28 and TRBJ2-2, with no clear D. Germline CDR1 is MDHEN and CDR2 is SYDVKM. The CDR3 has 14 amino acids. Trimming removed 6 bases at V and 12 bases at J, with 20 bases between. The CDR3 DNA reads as TGTGCCAGCAGCCCGGCCCATGGCGGCCAGAAGCTGTTTTTT. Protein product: CASSPAHGGQKLFF. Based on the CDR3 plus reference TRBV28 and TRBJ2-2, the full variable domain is DVKVTQSSRYLVKRTGEKVFLECVQDMDHENMFWYRQDPGLGLRLIYFSYDVKMKEKGDIPEGYSVSREKKERFSLILESASTNQTSMYLCASSPAHGGQKLFFGEGSRLTVL.

In DNA form, the CDR3 reads TGTGCCTGGAGTGTACTTGGGACAGGGGCCTACGAGCAGTACTTC. It encodes CAWSVLGTGAYEQYF. The chain employs TRBV30 and TRBJ2-7; TRBD1 agrees at 10 bases. There are 15 residues in the CDR3. The ends lost 0 bases at V and 2 bases at J; junction bases unmatched: 4. Germline CDR1 is GTSNPN and CDR2 is SVGIG (reference sequence).

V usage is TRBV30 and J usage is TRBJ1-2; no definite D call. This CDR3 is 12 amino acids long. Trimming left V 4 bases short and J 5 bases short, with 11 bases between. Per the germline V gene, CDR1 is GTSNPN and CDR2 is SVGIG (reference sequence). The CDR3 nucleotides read TGTGCCTGGACCCTTATCCCGTATGGCTACACCTTC. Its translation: CAWTLIPYGYTF.

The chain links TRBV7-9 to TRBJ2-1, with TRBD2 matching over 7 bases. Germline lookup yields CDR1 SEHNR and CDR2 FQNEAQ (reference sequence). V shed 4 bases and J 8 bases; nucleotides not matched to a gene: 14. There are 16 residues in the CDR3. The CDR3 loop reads CASSWVGSGGRHEQFF. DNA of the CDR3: TGTGCCAGCAGCTGGGTTGGCTCGGGGGGTCGGCATGAGCAGTTCTTC. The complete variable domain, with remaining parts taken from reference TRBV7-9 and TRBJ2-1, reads DTGVSQNPRHKITKRGQNVTFRCDPISEHNRLYWYRQTLGQGPEFLTYFQNEAQLEKSRLLSDRFSAERPKGSFSTLEIQRTEQGDSAMYLCASSWVGSGGRHEQFFGPGTRLTVL.

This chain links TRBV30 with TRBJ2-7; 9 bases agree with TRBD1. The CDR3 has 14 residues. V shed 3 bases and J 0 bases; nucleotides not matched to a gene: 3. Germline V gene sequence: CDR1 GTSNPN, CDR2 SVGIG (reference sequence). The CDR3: CAWRRDRDSYEQYF. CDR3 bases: TGTGCCTGGAGGCGGGACAGGGACTCCTACGAGCAGTACTTC.